What follows are 18 T cell receptor beta chains derived from one specimen sequenced in a study of CD8 T cells in ankylosing spondylitis. TCRdb ran MiXCR on the 5' RACE reads and lists one entry per CDR3 protein. The sample lists a few hundred thousand distinct CDR3 sequences; about a sixth were seen once. Sequenced material: blood, either unsorted or a sorted T cell fraction (not recorded which). The source of these receptors is a male donor with ankylosing spondylitis or in good health (not recorded which).

This clonotype was detected many times. The chain recombines TRBV4-1 with TRBJ2-7, with D possibly TRBD2 on 6 matching bases. The CDR3 loop spans 15 amino acids. The germline CDR1 and CDR2 sequences are MGHRA and YSYEKL. Trimming left V 4 bases short and J 5 bases short, with 18 bases between. This chain's CDR3 is CASSLSGLFDDEQYF. CDR3 DNA: TGCGCCAGCAGCCTGAGCGGGCTTTTTGACGACGAGCAGTACTTC.

The chain combines TRBV5-1 with TRBJ2-7; D call uncertain. The CDR3 is 14 amino acids. Germline CDR1 and CDR2: SGHRS and YFSETQ. The V end was cut by 0 bases, the J end by 2 bases, with 9 bases between. CDR3 loop: CASSLAGVTYEQYF. CDR3 bases: TGCGCCAGCAGCTTGGCTGGGGTTACCTACGAGCAGTACTTC.

The rearrangement links TRBV3-1 to TRBJ1-5; D not certain. CDR3 length: 18 amino acids. The germline V and J ends were trimmed by 0 bases and 4 bases, with 19 bases remaining between them. CDR1 is LGHDT, CDR2 YNNKEL, per germline (reference sequence). CDR3 sequence: CASSQDKPGTLSNQPQHF. In nucleotides, the CDR3 is TGTGCCAGCAGCCAAGACAAGCCCGGAACTCTCTCTAATCAGCCCCAGCATTTT.

The chain recombines TRBV7-9 with TRBJ1-5; D is unclear. Trimming pared 5 bases from V and 4 bases from J, leaving 15 bases between. The CDR3 has 15 amino acids. The germline CDR1 and CDR2 sequences are SEHNR and FQNEAQ (reference sequence). DNA of the CDR3: TGTGCCAGCAGCCCCCCCGGGAGCGATAATCAGCCCCAGCATTTT. It codes for CASSPPGSDNQPQHF.

This clonotype was counted a few times. V usage is TRBV6-2 or TRBV6-3 and J usage is TRBJ2-3; D uncertain. This CDR3 is 17 amino acids long. The germline V and J ends were trimmed by 2 bases and 2 bases, with 17 bases remaining between them. The germline V gene encodes CDR1 MNHEY and CDR2 SVGEGT. CDR3 sequence: CASSYRLQTIDTDTQYF. The CDR3 coding sequence is TGTGCCAGCAGTTACCGTTTACAGACAATTGACACAGATACGCAGTATTTT.

The chain has TRBV4-1 and TRBJ1-1; TRBD1 matches at 8 bases. Germline CDR1 reads MGHRA; CDR2 reads YSYEKL. J gave up 4 bases and V 3 bases, and 4 bases lay outside the gene matches. The CDR3 extends over 14 amino acids. CDR3 sequence (DNA): TGCGCCAGCAGCCACACAGGGGGTCTCACTGAAGCTTTCTTT. Encoded protein: CASSHTGGLTEAFF.

This clonotype was detected a few times. The rearrangement uses TRBV4-3 and TRBJ2-1, with D maybe TRBD2 (5 bases). The CDR3 is 15 amino acids. With 0 bases removed from V and 6 bases from J, the gap between germline ends came to 12 bases. CDR1 is LGHNA, CDR2 YSLEER, per germline. The CDR3 here is CASSQDNRGFNEQFF. The CDR3 bases are TGCGCCAGCAGCCAAGATAATCGGGGTTTCAATGAGCAGTTCTTC.

The chain employs TRBV28 and TRBJ2-7; the match to TRBD1 covers 8 bases. Germline V gene data show CDR1 as MDHEN and CDR2 as SYDVKM. With 6 bases clipped from V and 2 bases from J, the junction kept 3 bases outside the gene matches. This CDR3 is 13 amino acids long. The CDR3 spells CASSRTGTYEQYF. Here the CDR3 DNA reads TGTGCCAGCAGCCGGACAGGGACCTACGAGCAGTACTTC.

This clonotype was counted many times. The chain links TRBV5-1 to TRBJ2-2; D call uncertain. Germline V gene sequence: CDR1 SGHRS, CDR2 YFSETQ. With 4 bases removed from V and 1 base from J, the gap between germline ends came to 5 bases. CDR3 length: 13 amino acids. The CDR3 spells CASSPENTGELFF. Here the CDR3 DNA reads TGCGCCAGCAGCCCTGAGAACACCGGGGAGCTGTTTTTT.

The chain carries TRBV7-8 and TRBJ2-7, with TRBD1 as a possible D gene (6 bases). This CDR3 contains 14 residues. Germline V gene sequence: CDR1 SGHVS, CDR2 FQNEAQ. The ends were cut back, 5 bases at V and 6 bases at J, with 17 bases in the middle. CDR3 coding DNA: TGTGCCAGCAGCCTACCGGGACACCACTCCGAGCAGTACTTC. Translated: CASSLPGHHSEQYF.

This clonotype came up many times. The rearrangement links TRBV20-1 to TRBJ2-5; no clear D gene. The CDR3 runs to 15 residues. CDR1 DFQATT and CDR2 SNEGSKA come from the germline V gene (reference sequence). V was trimmed by 1 base and J by 3 bases, leaving 15 bases between them. The CDR3 spells CSARVVGTAEETQYF. The CDR3 nucleotides read TGCAGTGCTAGAGTGGTGGGCACCGCCGAAGAGACCCAGTACTTC.

This clonotype was detected a few times. The chain recombines TRBV4-3 with TRBJ2-1, with TRBD2 matching over 12 bases. The germline V gene encodes CDR1 LGHNA and CDR2 YSLEER. V lost 0 bases and J lost 3; bases outside the gene matches: 6. The CDR3 contains 18 residues. CDR3 coding DNA: TGCGCCAGCAGCCAAGATCCCGCGGGACTAGCGGGCTACAATGAGCAGTTCTTC. Its translation is CASSQDPAGLAGYNEQFF.

This clonotype was recorded once. V and J are TRBV9 and TRBJ2-7, with TRBD1 matching over 8 bases. Germline V gene data show CDR1 as SGDLS and CDR2 as YYNGEE. CDR3 length equals 13 residues. V dropped 4 bases and J dropped 7; count of bases not matched to a gene: 7. The chain's CDR3 is CASSSQGAIEQYF. CDR3 coding DNA: TGTGCCAGCAGCTCCCAGGGGGCGATAGAGCAGTACTTC.

This clonotype has at least ten counts. V gene TRBV4-3 combines with J gene TRBJ2-5; D uncertain. Germline values: CDR1 LGHNA, CDR2 YSLEER. Trimming cost V 0 bases and J 0 bases, with 8 bases left between them. CDR3 length equals 15 residues. CDR3 DNA: TGCGCCAGCAGCCAAGATGACGAATACCAAGAGACCCAGTACTTC. Translated, it gives CASSQDDEYQETQYF.

This chain links TRBV5-1 with TRBJ2-3; the D gene could be TRBD1 or TRBD2 (5 bases each). This CDR3 comprises 16 residues. CDR1 is SGHRS and CDR2 is YFSETQ in the germline V gene. Trimming pared 4 bases from V and 0 bases from J, leaving 15 bases between. CDR3 residues: CASSPSWGSSTDTQYF. Written as DNA, the CDR3 is TGCGCCAGCAGCCCTTCTTGGGGGTCTAGCACAGATACGCAGTATTTT.

V is TRBV7-2 and J is TRBJ1-1; no clear D gene. With 1 base removed from V and 1 base from J, the gap between germline ends came to 10 bases. There are 15 residues in the CDR3. Per germline, CDR1 SGHTA and CDR2 FQGNSA. The CDR3 reads CASSLVSDGNTEAFF. The CDR3 DNA is TGTGCCAGCAGCTTAGTGTCGGACGGGAACACTGAAGCTTTCTTT.

This clonotype appeared many times. The V call is TRBV29-1, the J call TRBJ2-1, with D possibly matching TRBD2 (5 bases). The CDR3 loop spans 14 amino acids. Per the germline V gene, CDR1 is SQVTM and CDR2 is ANQGSEA. The V end lost 0 bases, the J end lost 4 bases, and 10 bases lay between the germline ends. CDR3 region: CSVEEGRGYNEQFF. Here the CDR3 DNA reads TGCAGCGTTGAAGAAGGTCGGGGATACAATGAGCAGTTCTTC.

A single count supports this clonotype. The V and J genes are TRBV7-9 and TRBJ2-2; D may correspond to TRBD1 or TRBD2 (5 bases each). V dropped 5 bases and J dropped 2 bases, with 12 bases sitting between them. CDR3 length: 15 amino acids. Germline V gene sequence: CDR1 SEHNR, CDR2 FQNEAQ (reference sequence). The CDR3 spells CASSTRGTNTGELFF. The CDR3 DNA reads as TGTGCCAGCAGCACGAGGGGCACTAACACCGGGGAGCTGTTTTTT. Based on the CDR3 plus reference TRBV7-9 and TRBJ2-2, the full variable domain is DTGVSQNPRHKITKRGQNVTFRCDPISEHNRLYWYRQTLGQGPEFLTYFQNEAQLEKSRLLSDRFSAERPKGSFSTLEIQRTEQGDSAMYLCASSTRGTNTGELFFGEGSRLTVL.